A selection of T cell receptor beta chains follows, all from one sample in a study of Graves' ophthalmopathy and Graves' hyperthyroidism. TCRdb independently ran MiXCR on the multiplex PCR reads; one entry per CDR3 protein. This sample has about 500,000 distinct CDR3 sequences; 35% to 45% occur once, and the top ten carry less than 4.5%. Sample: peripheral blood or thyroid tissue (not recorded which). These receptors were obtained from an adult man with Graves' hyperthyroidism. The CDR3 runs from the conserved cysteine through the conserved F or W. The D gene is left open where the match is weak. Rows give clone size only sometimes, using once, few, many, or a class for an expanded clone.

v_gene	abundance	d_gene	j_gene	CDR3aa	CDR3nt
TRBV29-1	many	TRBD1	TRBJ1-4	CSVPGTDNEKLFF	TGCAGCGTTCCCGGGACAGATAATGAAAAACTGTTTTTT
TRBV5-1	many	TRBD1	TRBJ1-1	CASSPWGQLNTEAFF	TGCGCCAGCAGCCCCTGGGGACAGCTGAACACTGAAGCTTTCTTT
TRBV7-8	many	NA	TRBJ1-1	CASGPKDIGISTEAFF	TGTGCCAGCGGTCCAAAGGACATTGGTATATCCACTGAAGCTTTCTTT
TRBV2	many	NA	TRBJ1-2	CASSPRGDYGYTF	TGTGCCAGCAGCCCTAGGGGGGACTATGGCTACACCTTC
TRBV29-1	NA	NA	TRBJ1-3	CSLPHSGNTIYF	TGCAGTTTACCGCACTCTGGAAACACCATATATTTT
TRBV11-2	many	TRBD1	TRBJ2-2	CASSPYGTANTGELFF	TGTGCCAGCAGCCCATACGGGACAGCGAACACCGGGGAGCTGTTTTTT
TRBV29-1	many	TRBD1	TRBJ2-7	CSAGPGQSPEYF	TGCAGCGCGGGGCCGGGACAGTCCCCCGAGTACTTC
TRBV20-1	many	TRBD2	TRBJ2-7	CSARSAGESREQYF	TGCAGTGCTAGAAGTGCGGGGGAGTCTCGCGAGCAGTACTTC
TRBV29-1	once	NA	TRBJ2-1	CSVDSGDTAYNEQFF	TGCAGCGTTGATTCGGGTGATACGGCATACAATGAGCAGTTCTTC
TRBV20-1	NA	TRBD2	TRBJ2-3	CSARVPSGSLTDTQYF	TGCAGTGCTAGAGTACCTAGCGGGAGCCTCACAGATACGCAGTATTTT
TRBV29-1	many	NA	TRBJ1-2	CSVDRTTYEGYTF	TGCAGCGTTGACAGGACAACCTACGAAGGCTACACCTTC
TRBV20-1	NA	NA	TRBJ2-5	CSASPSRGETQYF	TGCAGTGCTAGCCCGTCGCGAGGGGAGACCCAGTACTTC
TRBV20-1	NA	NA	TRBJ2-3	CSVRTGTQYF	TGCAGTGTTCGCACAGGTACGCAGTATTTT
TRBV12-3/TRBV12-4	NA	NA	TRBJ1-2	CASSFQGQGYTF	TGTGCCAGCAGTTTCCAGGGGCAGGGCTACACCTTC
TRBV20-1	many	NA	TRBJ2-7	CSARDSLATYEQYF	TGCAGTGCTAGAGATTCCCTAGCCACCTACGAGCAGTACTTC
TRBV7-8	many	TRBD2	TRBJ2-2	CASSRLAGTGELFF	TGTGCCAGCAGCCGACTAGCGGGGACCGGGGAGCTGTTTTTT
TRBV5-5	NA	TRBD2	TRBJ2-7	CASSSGLAGRTYEQYF	TGTGCCAGCAGCTCTGGACTAGCGGGGAGGACCTACGAGCAGTACTTC
TRBV9	many	NA	TRBJ2-2	CASSVSNGWAATGELFF	TGTGCCAGCAGCGTATCCAACGGGTGGGCGGCCACCGGGGAGCTGTTTTTT
TRBV2	many	NA	TRBJ2-7	CALGGSTYEQYF	TGTGCCCTTGGCGGGTCCACCTACGAGCAGTACTTC
TRBV20-1	NA	TRBD1	TRBJ1-4	CSARGRDRRNEKLFF	TGCAGTGCTAGAGGGAGGGACAGGCGAAATGAAAAACTGTTTTTT
TRBV7-2	many	NA	TRBJ1-4	CASSLDRPYEKLFF	TGTGCCAGCAGCCTTGACAGGCCTTATGAAAAACTGTTTTTT
TRBV5-1	NA	TRBD1	TRBJ1-1	CASSHADRRGTEAFF	TGCGCCAGCAGCCATGCGGACAGGAGGGGGACTGAAGCTTTCTTT
TRBV10-1	NA	NA	TRBJ2-7	CASSVQPSYEQYF	TGCGCCAGCAGTGTACAACCGTCCTACGAGCAGTACTTC
TRBV29-1	NA	NA	TRBJ2-5	CSVGTVREIQYF	TGCAGCGTAGGGACGGTTCGAGAGATCCAGTACTTC
TRBV19	NA	NA	TRBJ2-5	CASSIGAVYQETQYF	TGTGCCAGTAGTATAGGGGCAGTCTACCAAGAGACCCAGTACTTC
TRBV20-1	NA	TRBD1	TRBJ1-2	CSVRATGAWGYTF	TGCAGTGTAAGAGCCACAGGGGCTTGGGGCTACACCTTC
TRBV2	NA	TRBD1	TRBJ1-3	CASRLTGSGNSIYF	TGTGCCAGCAGGCTGACAGGGTCTGGAAACTCCATATATTTT